Presented here are 23 T cell receptor beta chains from one specimen sequenced in a study of CD4 T cells in relation to SARS-CoV-2 and coronaviruses. The antigens for these receptors are not known. Unexposed donor CD4+ T cells date from about 2011-2018, before the COVID-19 pandemic. After ten to eleven days of culture, CD4+ T cells were isolated. Profiled with immunoSEQ multiplex PCR; TCRdb holds only in-frame clones, not every one. Among some 21,000 clones listed, less than 85% were seen once. Sample: CD4+ T cells from PBMCs, cultured in vitro. All receptors come from a human donor in good health.

The chain employs TRBV6-5 and TRBJ1-1; D call uncertain. Germline CDR1 MNHEY, CDR2 SVGAGI. The V gene lost 8 bases and the J gene lost 2 bases, with 12 bases spanning the gap. The CDR3 length is 13 residues. The CDR3 sequence is CASENRQNTEAFF. As DNA, the CDR3 is TGTGCCAGCGAGAACCGCCAAAACACTGAAGCTTTCTTT.

The chain couples TRBV4-2 to TRBJ2-3; 9 nucleotides line up with TRBD2. CDR1 LGHNA and CDR2 YNFKEQ come from the germline V gene. The CDR3 covers 17 residues. V gave up 2 bases and J gave up 1 base; unmatched junction bases: 7. In DNA form, the CDR3 reads TGTGCCAGCAGCCAAAGGGCTAGCGGGGAACGCACAGATACGCAGTATTTT. Protein sequence: CASSQRASGERTDTQYF.

CDR3 sequence: CASSVAQGYQETQYF. For the CDR3, the DNA is TGTGCCAGCAGCGTAGCTCAGGGGTACCAAGAGACCCAGTACTTC. The chain recombines TRBV9 with TRBJ2-5; TRBD1 might be the D (6 bases). Trimming took off 0 bases at V and 0 bases at J, with 9 bases between the two ends. This CDR3 region has 15 residues. Germline assignment: CDR1 SGDLS and CDR2 YYNGEE.

The V call is TRBV24-1, the J call TRBJ2-2; tentative D call: TRBD2 (6 bases). The CDR3 spans 14 residues. V lost 4 bases to trimming and J lost 5 bases, with 10 bases between them. The germline gives CDR1 KGHDR, CDR2 SFDVKD. CDR3 coding DNA: TGTGCCACCAGTGAACCCGGGACTACCGGGGAGCTGTTTTTT. Residues: CATSEPGTTGELFF.

The CDR3 nucleotides are TGTGCCACCAGCACCCCCCTAGCGGGAGGGAACAATGAGCAGTTCTTC. Translation gives CATSTPLAGGNNEQFF. V gene TRBV15 combines with J gene TRBJ2-1; 12 bases align to TRBD2. Looked up from germline, CDR1 is LNHNV and CDR2 is YYDKDF (reference sequence). There are 16 residues in the CDR3. V trimming: 4 bases; J trimming: 5 bases; junction bases outside the gene matches: 6.

The chain uses TRBV24-1 and TRBJ2-1; 8 bases fit TRBD2. The V gene end was trimmed by 2 bases and the J gene end by 12 bases; junction bases not matched to a gene: 17. CDR3 length: 17 residues. CDR1 KGHDR and CDR2 SFDVKD come from the germline V gene. The CDR3: CATSDSLADAVLSRQFF. CDR3 in DNA: TGTGCCACCAGTGATTCACTAGCGGATGCCGTTCTCAGCCGGCAGTTCTTC.

This chain joins TRBV30 and TRBJ1-1; D is ambiguous. Germline CDR1 and CDR2: GTSNPN and SVGIG (reference sequence). The CDR3 is made up of 13 amino acids. V lost 0 bases, J lost 5 bases, and 10 bases lay in between. The chain's CDR3 is CAWSVPERTEAFF. The DNA of the CDR3 is TGTGCCTGGAGTGTTCCGGAAAGGACTGAAGCTTTCTTT. Supplemented by reference TRBV30 and TRBJ1-1, the full variable domain reads SQTIHQWPATLVQPVGSPLSLECTVEGTSNPNLYWYRQAAGRGLQLLFYSVGIGQISSEVPQNLSASRPQDRQFILSSKKLLLSDSGFYLCAWSVPERTEAFFGQGTRLTVV.

For this clone: Other DNA sequences from this sample encode an identical CDR3 as well. This CDR3 reads CASSLQETQYF. CDR3 nucleotides: TGCGCCAGCAGCCTCCAAGAGACCCAGTACTTC. The rearrangement links TRBV5-1 to TRBJ2-5; D not certain. The germline gives CDR1 SGHRS, CDR2 YFSETQ. The CDR3 runs to 11 residues. V shed 4 bases and J shed 1 base, with 2 bases lying between them.

The chain has TRBV30 and TRBJ1-2; D is ambiguous. The germline CDR1 and CDR2 sequences are GTSNPN and SVGIG (reference sequence). The V end was cut by 1 base, the J end by 4 bases, with 4 bases between. This CDR3 has 11 amino acids. This CDR3 is CAWSGPYGYTF. The CDR3 DNA sequence: TGTGCCTGGAGTGGACCCTATGGCTACACCTTC.

The chain recombines TRBV7-9 with TRBJ2-3; D gene ambiguous. Trimming stripped 4 bases from V and 6 bases from J, with 17 bases between. Germline V lookup: CDR1 SEHNR, CDR2 FQNEAQ (reference sequence). The length of the CDR3 is 15 residues. The CDR3 region is CASSSRARLGDTQYF. As DNA, the CDR3 is TGTGCCAGCAGCTCTAGGGCCAGGTTGGGCGATACGCAGTATTTT.

The V and J genes are TRBV5-4 and TRBJ2-3, with 8 bases fitting TRBD2. The V segment lost 3 bases and the J segment 3 bases; nucleotides outside the gene matches: 6. The CDR3 is made up of 15 amino acids. CDR1 is SGHNT, CDR2 YYREEE, per germline (reference sequence). The CDR3 nucleotides read TGTGCCAGCAGCTCCTGGGCGGGAGGAACAGATACGCAGTATTTT. Translated, it gives CASSSWAGGTDTQYF.

The chain employs TRBV6-4 and TRBJ2-4; D ambiguous. The CDR3 sequence is 14 residues long. The germline gives CDR1 MRHNA, CDR2 SNTAGT. V dropped 3 bases and J dropped 9 bases, with 15 bases sitting between them. The chain's CDR3 is CASSEAGDGSIQYF. The CDR3 DNA follows: TGTGCCAGCAGTGAGGCTGGGGATGGTAGCATTCAGTACTTC.

The chain carries TRBV7-9 and TRBJ2-5; D is uncertain. Germline assignment: CDR1 SEHNR and CDR2 FQNEAQ (reference sequence). This CDR3 is built from 15 residues. V was cut by 4 bases and J by 5 bases, with 17 bases left in between. CDR3 protein: CASSYAPQQLETQYF. The CDR3 coding sequence is TGTGCCAGCAGCTACGCCCCTCAACAGCTGGAGACCCAGTACTTC.

The rearrangement joins TRBV3-1 (or the pseudogene TRBV3-2) to TRBJ1-5, with 8 bases aligning to TRBD1. Trimming cost V 3 bases and J 2 bases; bases outside gene matches: 6. CDR1 is LGHDT and CDR2 is YNNKEL in the germline V gene (reference sequence). The CDR3 has 16 amino acids. For the CDR3, the DNA is TGTGCCAGCAGCCAGGCCGGGACAGGAGGCAATCAGCCCCAGCATTTT. Residues: CASSQAGTGGNQPQHF.

In this sample, this clone turned up a few times. The V gene is TRBV18, the J gene TRBJ1-5, with unresolved D. Trimming cost V 2 bases and J 4 bases, with 18 bases left between them. Germline V gene data show CDR1 as KGHSH and CDR2 as LQKENI. The CDR3 is 17 amino acids. CDR3 amino acids: CASSPIIRRRPNQPQHF. The CDR3 DNA sequence: TGTGCCAGCTCACCAATTATTAGACGGAGGCCGAATCAGCCCCAGCATTTT.

The chain carries TRBV12-3 or TRBV12-4 and TRBJ1-2, with D maybe TRBD1 (5 bases). The V end was cut by 8 bases, the J end by 4 bases, with 11 bases between. CDR3 size: 12 residues. This chain's CDR3 is CASGETVYGYTF. Here the CDR3 DNA reads TGTGCCAGCGGGGAGACAGTCTATGGCTACACCTTC.

The chain couples TRBV15 to TRBJ2-1; TRBD2 matches 12 bases. Per germline, CDR1 LNHNV and CDR2 YYDKDF (reference sequence). The CDR3 is 16 amino acids. With 0 bases clipped from V and 8 bases from J, the junction kept 5 bases outside the gene matches. The CDR3 loop reads CATSREGLAGRDEQFF. CDR3 nucleotides: TGTGCCACCAGCAGAGAAGGACTAGCGGGACGCGATGAGCAGTTCTTC.

The chain couples TRBV14 to TRBJ1-1; D is uncertain. The germline CDR1 and CDR2 sequences are SGHDN and FVKESK. Trimming stripped 2 bases from V and 5 bases from J, with 15 bases between. This CDR3 is 15 amino acids long. The CDR3 sequence: CASSQSAVSGTEAFF. The DNA for the CDR3 is TGTGCCAGCAGCCAATCCGCGGTTTCGGGGACTGAAGCTTTCTTT.

The CDR3 reads CASRRTSTDTQYF. The CDR3 DNA sequence: TGTGCCAGCCGGAGAACTAGCACAGATACGCAGTATTTT. The J gene is TRBJ2-3, the V gene TRBV27; D unresolved. Germline V gene lookup returns CDR1 MNHEY and CDR2 SMNVEV (reference sequence). CDR3 length equals 13 residues. V was pared by 8 bases and J by 0 bases, with 9 bases between.

The rearrangement links TRBV11-2 to TRBJ1-1, with a weak D call TRBD1 (5 bases). The germline gives CDR1 SGHAT, CDR2 FQNNGV. This CDR3 is 15 amino acids long. The V gene lost 4 bases and the J gene lost 0 bases, with 12 bases spanning the gap. CDR3 sequence: CASSSSGTVNTEAFF. As DNA, the CDR3 is TGTGCCAGCAGCTCTTCGGGGACGGTGAACACTGAAGCTTTCTTT.

This clone was found a few times. This sequence joins TRBV6-5 and TRBJ2-1; 13 bases line up with TRBD2. Unmatched junction bases numbered 5, after V lost 8 bases and J lost 7 bases. From germline, CDR1 is MNHEY and CDR2 SVGAGI. The CDR3 is made up of 14 amino acids. CDR3 amino acids: CASAGTSGNNEQFF. CDR3 sequence (DNA): TGTGCCAGCGCCGGGACTAGCGGGAATAATGAGCAGTTCTTC.

The rearrangement links TRBV6-1 to TRBJ2-7, with D hard to call. V shed 1 base and J shed 7 bases, with 11 bases lying between them. The germline gives CDR1 MNHNS, CDR2 SASEGT. This CDR3 region has 13 residues. This CDR3 reads CASSEGVSSEQYF. The CDR3 DNA reads TGTGCCAGCAGTGAAGGCGTCTCTTCGGAGCAGTACTTC.

Written as DNA, the CDR3 is TGTGCCAGCAGATCGCCGGGAGTGGAGACCCAGTACTTC. This translates into CASRSPGVETQYF. V and J are TRBV12-3 or TRBV12-4 and TRBJ2-5, with a possible D match to TRBD2 (6 bases). The V end was cut by 6 bases, the J end by 5 bases, with 13 bases between. This CDR3 region has 13 residues.